What follows are 30 T cell receptor beta chains derived from one specimen sequenced in a study of cytomegalovirus exposure and HLA in healthy donors. The study ran its PCR with 60 Vbeta and 13 Jbeta primers. Profiled with immunoSEQ multiplex PCR; TCRdb holds only in-frame clones, not every one. The sample shows about 200,000 clones, about 80% of them seen only once. Sequenced input: PBMCs. The source of these receptors is a woman younger than 45 in good health and CMV-seropositive.

The chain employs TRBV2 and TRBJ2-7; 8 bases fit TRBD1. V was clipped by 7 bases and J by 4 bases; unmatched bases: 12. The CDR3 spans 15 residues. CDR1 is SNHLY, CDR2 FYNNEI, per germline. CDR3 residues: CASIPLVQGEYEQYF. CDR3 sequence (DNA): TGTGCCAGCATCCCCCTGGTACAGGGGGAGTACGAGCAGTACTTC.

This chain connects TRBV4-1 to TRBJ2-7; 7 nucleotides agree with TRBD2. The CDR3 covers 15 residues. The V gene's germline CDR1 is MGHRA and CDR2 YSYEKL. Trimming cost V 4 bases and J 2 bases; bases outside gene matches: 8. The chain's CDR3 is CASSPLGGSPYEQYF. For the CDR3, the DNA is TGCGCCAGCAGCCCCCTGGGAGGGTCCCCCTACGAGCAGTACTTC.

This chain uses TRBV18 with TRBJ1-1, with 7 bases lining up with TRBD1. This CDR3 is 16 amino acids long. Germline V gene lookup returns CDR1 KGHSH and CDR2 LQKENI. V was clipped by 6 bases and J by 1 base; unmatched bases: 11. CDR3 bases: TGTGCCAGCTCGGTGACAGGGCCGGGGGAGAACACTGAAGCTTTCTTT. It is translated as CASSVTGPGENTEAFF.

The V call is TRBV6-6, the J call TRBJ1-4; weak D call: TRBD1 (6 bases). Germline-derived CDR1 and CDR2 are MNHNY and SVGAGI (reference sequence). Deletions cut 6 bases from V and 12 bases from J, with 11 bases between. This CDR3 is 11 amino acids long. The CDR3 reads CASSHRVQLFF. The CDR3, as DNA: TGTGCCAGCAGCCACAGGGTTCAACTGTTTTTT.

J is TRBJ2-7 and V is TRBV30; 8 bases are shared with TRBD1. Germline V gene lookup returns CDR1 GTSNPN and CDR2 SVGIG (reference sequence). With 3 bases clipped from V and 2 bases from J, the junction kept 9 bases outside the gene matches. CDR3 length: 15 residues. For the CDR3, the DNA is TGTGCCTGGAGCTTCGGACAGGGTCGGGCCTACGAGCAGTACTTC. Protein product: CAWSFGQGRAYEQYF. The variable domain in full, with the rest retrieved from reference TRBV30 and TRBJ2-7, is SQTIHQWPATLVQPVGSPLSLECTVEGTSNPNLYWYRQAAGRGLQLLFYSVGIGQISSEVPQNLSASRPQDRQFILSSKKLLLSDSGFYLCAWSFGQGRAYEQYFGPGTRLTVT.

The chain employs TRBV5-1 and TRBJ2-5; 8 bases map to TRBD2. The last part of the DNA fits TRBJ2-7 better; the J call may be wrong. The CDR3 is 13 residues long. Per the germline V gene, CDR1 is SGHRS and CDR2 is YFSETQ. CDR3 region: CASSPTSAYEQYF. CDR3 coding DNA: TGCGCCAGCAGCCCGACTAGCGCCTACGAGCAGTACTTC.

This clone appeared a few times. The gene calls are TRBV6-5 and TRBJ1-1, with 11 bases matching TRBD1. The CDR3 has 16 residues. Per germline, CDR1 MNHEY and CDR2 SVGAGI. Trimming cost V 3 bases and J 4 bases; bases outside gene matches: 7. The CDR3 region has the DNA TGTGCCAGCAGTTATCGGACAGGGGGCATCCGCACTGAAGCTTTCTTT. Encoded protein: CASSYRTGGIRTEAFF.

The chain is built from TRBV7-2 and TRBJ2-2, with a possible D match to TRBD2 (5 bases). Deletions cut 5 bases from V and 6 bases from J, with 13 bases between. CDR3 length: 14 residues. The V gene's germline CDR1 is SGHTA and CDR2 FQGNSA. The CDR3 here is CASSEGRAAGELFF. In nucleotides, the CDR3 is TGTGCCAGCAGCGAAGGGAGAGCCGCCGGGGAGCTGTTTTTT.

V usage is TRBV4-3 and J usage is TRBJ2-5, with TRBD2 matching 10 bases. The assigned J gene may be wrong: the sequence end matches TRBJ2-7 better. CDR3 length: 16 amino acids. The germline gives CDR1 LGHNA, CDR2 YSLEER. This CDR3 is CASSQDLGLAIYEQYF. CDR3 nucleotide sequence: TGCGCCAGCAGCCAAGACCTGGGACTAGCGATCTACGAGCAGTACTTC.

This clone is a singleton in its sample. The rearrangement links TRBV5-1 to TRBJ2-3; 9 positions agree with TRBD2. With V trimmed by 3 bases and J by 4 bases, 3 bases remained unmatched. CDR3 size: 14 residues. Germline lookup yields CDR1 SGHRS and CDR2 YFSETQ. CDR3 coding DNA: TGCGCCAGCAGCTGGGGACTAGCACCAGATACGCAGTATTTT. Its protein is CASSWGLAPDTQYF.

The chain uses TRBV5-1 and TRBJ1-1; the match to TRBD1 covers 9 bases. The CDR3 runs 16 residues. V gave up 0 bases and J gave up 7 bases; unmatched junction bases: 10. CDR1 SGHRS and CDR2 YFSETQ come from the germline V gene. CDR3 nucleotides: TGCGCCAGCAGCTTGGAAGTAGCCGGGACAGGGTTTGAAGCTTTCTTT. It yields the protein CASSLEVAGTGFEAFF.

This chain uses TRBV9 with TRBJ2-7; perhaps TRBD2 as D (7 bases). The V end lost 7 bases, the J end lost 2 bases, and 16 bases lay between the germline ends. CDR1 and CDR2 (germline): SGDLS, YYNGEE. This CDR3 contains 14 residues. This CDR3 reads CASGGASGPYEQYF. DNA for the CDR3: TGTGCCAGCGGGGGGGCTAGCGGACCCTACGAGCAGTACTTC.

The table lists this clone with a few counts. The chain employs TRBV6-5 and TRBJ1-1, with D perhaps TRBD1 (6 bases). The germline V gene has CDR1 MNHEY and CDR2 SVGAGI. The CDR3 is 13 residues long. V shed 4 bases and J shed 4 bases, with 10 bases lying between them. CDR3 sequence reads: CASSFTGSTEAFF. The CDR3 nucleotides read TGTGCCAGCAGTTTCACAGGGAGCACTGAAGCTTTCTTT.

The rearrangement joins TRBV7-2 to TRBJ2-3; D is perhaps TRBD1 (6 bases). The CDR3 covers 14 residues. Germline CDR1 reads SGHTA; CDR2 reads FQGNSA. Trimming shortened V by 5 bases and J by 2 bases, and 11 bases separated the two germline ends. The CDR3 is CASSPDRNTDTQYF. As DNA, the CDR3 is TGTGCCAGCAGCCCGGACAGAAACACAGATACGCAGTATTTT.

V and J are TRBV6-6 and TRBJ1-5, with D unresolved. The CDR3 sequence is 13 residues long. Trimming took 7 bases from V and 0 from J, leaving 7 bases between them. CDR1 is MNHNY and CDR2 is SVGAGI in the germline V gene (reference sequence). The CDR3 DNA is TGTGCCAGCACTCTTTATAGCAATCAGCCCCAGCATTTT. Encoded protein: CASTLYSNQPQHF.

This clone was counted once. The J gene is TRBJ2-3, the V gene TRBV6-6; 8 bases are a match to TRBD2. This CDR3 region has 12 residues. J was trimmed by 7 bases and V by 4 bases; bases with no gene match: 1. Germline V lookup: CDR1 MNHNY, CDR2 SVGAGI (reference sequence). CDR3 sequence reads: CASSSGGHTQYF. In DNA, the CDR3 is TGTGCCAGCAGTTCGGGGGGGCATACGCAGTATTTT.

The rearrangement uses TRBV7-2 and TRBJ2-3, with D unclear. This CDR3 is built from 13 residues. Germline V lookup: CDR1 SGHTA, CDR2 FQGNSA. Trimming took off 5 bases at V and 2 bases at J, with 8 bases between the two ends. The DNA of the CDR3 is TGTGCCAGCAGCCGACTCGCCACAGATACGCAGTATTTT. Translating gives CASSRLATDTQYF.

This clone was seen a single time. The V gene is TRBV21-1, the J gene TRBJ2-2; the listed D gene, TRBD1, was not tested against the DNA. TRBV21-1 is annotated as a pseudogene. The CDR3 spans 14 residues. CDR3: CASSKGQGTGELFF. CDR3 DNA: TGTGCCAGCAGCAAGGGACAGGGGACCGGGGAGCTGTTTTTT.

The chain uses TRBV11-2 and TRBJ2-7; 13 positions match TRBD2. The CDR3 extends over 17 amino acids. From germline, CDR1 is SGHAT and CDR2 FQNNGV. V shed 1 base, J shed 1 base, and the junction held 4 bases outside the gene matches. The CDR3 loop is CASSLVGTSGISYEQYF. The CDR3 coding sequence is TGTGCCAGCAGCTTAGTCGGGACTAGCGGGATTTCCTACGAGCAGTACTTC.

The chain is built from TRBV27 and TRBJ2-1; D may be TRBD2 (5 bases). The length of the CDR3 is 14 residues. Germline CDR1 and CDR2: MNHEY and SMNVEV (reference sequence). Between the trimmed V and J ends, which lost 2 bases and 4 bases, there was a span of 9 bases. The CDR3 protein is CASSLQGSYNEQFF. CDR3 sequence (DNA): TGTGCCAGCAGTTTACAAGGGAGTTACAATGAGCAGTTCTTC.

The chain links TRBV30 to TRBJ2-2; D unclear. V gave up 0 bases and J gave up 4 bases, with 6 bases separating them. The CDR3 runs 13 residues. Germline CDR1 is GTSNPN and CDR2 is SVGIG (reference sequence). CDR3 sequence: CAWSVYLTGELFF. DNA for the CDR3: TGTGCCTGGAGTGTCTACCTCACCGGGGAGCTGTTTTTT.

The rearrangement links TRBV7-6 to TRBJ2-2; TRBD2 agrees at 8 bases. The CDR3 has 16 amino acids. V shed 2 bases, J shed 9 bases, and the junction held 11 bases outside the gene matches. Germline V gives CDR1 SGHVS, CDR2 FNYEAQ. Here the CDR3 DNA reads TGTGCCAGCAGCTTAAGAAGCGGGGGTGCTACCCGGGAGCTGTTTTTT. It is translated as CASSLRSGGATRELFF.

The J gene is TRBJ1-5, the V gene TRBV7-8; D is uncertain. The V and J ends lost 5 bases and 9 bases respectively, with 17 bases between them. This CDR3 has 14 residues. Germline CDR1 reads SGHVS; CDR2 reads FQNEAQ. The CDR3 DNA follows: TGTGCCAGCAGCGACCGGACCAACCGGGGGCCCCAGCATTTT. Translating gives CASSDRTNRGPQHF.

The rearrangement links TRBV4-2 to TRBJ2-1; TRBD2 matches 11 bases. CDR1 and CDR2 (germline): LGHNA, YNFKEQ. The CDR3 covers 22 residues. V trimming: 0 bases; J trimming: 4 bases; junction bases outside the gene matches: 20. CDR3 in DNA: TGTGCCAGCAGCCAAGAAAGAAAGGGTCCGGGACTAGCGGCCCTTTTATACAATGAGCAGTTCTTC. It encodes CASSQERKGPGLAALLYNEQFF.

V usage is TRBV15 and J usage is TRBJ2-1; 7 nucleotides align to TRBD2. This CDR3 is 15 amino acids long. The germline gives CDR1 LNHNV, CDR2 YYDKDF (reference sequence). Trimming at V came to 2 bases and at J to 10 bases, leaving 11 bases not matched to a gene. For the CDR3, the DNA is TGTGCCACCAGCAGACCCCCGGGAGGCGCCCAAGAGCAGTTCTTC. Its protein product is CATSRPPGGAQEQFF.

This clone was detected once. The chain recombines TRBV12-5 with TRBJ2-7; D might be TRBD2 (6 bases). The CDR3 contains 13 residues. V shed 11 bases and J shed 4 bases, with 18 bases lying between them. The germline gives CDR1 LGHNT, CDR2 FRNRAP. The CDR3: CALRGLGTYEQYF. CDR3 DNA sequence: TGTGCTCTGAGGGGACTCGGTACGTACGAGCAGTACTTC.

This clone came up once. The gene calls are TRBV4-2 and TRBJ2-5; D unclear. The CDR3 length is 14 residues. CDR1 LGHNA and CDR2 YNFKEQ come from the germline V gene. V lost 1 base, J lost 7 bases, and 13 bases lay in between. As DNA, the CDR3 is TGTGCCAGCAGCCAAGGTGACCAATCGGGGACCCAGTACTTC. Encoded protein: CASSQGDQSGTQYF.

V is TRBV5-8 and J is TRBJ2-7, with unresolved D. This CDR3 contains 12 residues. Germline CDR1 SGHTS, CDR2 YDEGEE. Trimming cost V 2 bases and J 3 bases, with 6 bases left between them. CDR3 nucleotides: TGTGCCAGCAGCTTTAACAACTACGAGCAGTACTTC. It yields the protein CASSFNNYEQYF. The variable domain in full, with the rest retrieved from reference TRBV5-8 and TRBJ2-7, is EAGVTQSPTHLIKTRGQQATLRCSPISGHTSVYWYQQALGLGLQFLLWYDEGEERNRGNFPPRFSGRQFPNYSSELNVNALELEDSALYLCASSFNNYEQYFGPGTRLTVT.

The chain couples TRBV6-1 to TRBJ1-6; TRBD1 agrees at 11 bases. Losses at the gene ends were 0 bases for V and 0 bases for J; bases not matched to a gene: 10. CDR1 MNHNS and CDR2 SASEGT come from the germline V gene. The length of the CDR3 is 21 residues. The CDR3 DNA follows: TGTGCCAGCAGTGAAGCCCAGGACAGGGGGCCGAATCTCTCCTATAATTCACCCCTCCACTTT. Amino acid sequence: CASSEAQDRGPNLSYNSPLHF.

This clone showed up just a few times. The chain carries TRBV27 and TRBJ1-4; 10 bases match TRBD1. Germline loops: CDR1 MNHEY, CDR2 SMNVEV (reference sequence). The CDR3 has 16 residues. V shed 5 bases and J 2 bases; nucleotides not matched to a gene: 5. The CDR3, as DNA: TGTGCCAGCAGTCCGGGACAGGGGTTCACTAATGAAAAACTGTTTTTT. This sequence encodes CASSPGQGFTNEKLFF.